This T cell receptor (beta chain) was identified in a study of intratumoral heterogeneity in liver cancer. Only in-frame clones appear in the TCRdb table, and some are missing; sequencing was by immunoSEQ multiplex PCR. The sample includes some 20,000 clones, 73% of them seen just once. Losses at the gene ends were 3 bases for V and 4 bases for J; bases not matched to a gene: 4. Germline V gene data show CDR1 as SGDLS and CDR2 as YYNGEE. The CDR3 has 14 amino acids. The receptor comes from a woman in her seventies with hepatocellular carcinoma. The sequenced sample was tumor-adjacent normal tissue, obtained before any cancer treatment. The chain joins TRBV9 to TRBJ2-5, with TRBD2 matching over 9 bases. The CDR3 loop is CASSETSGLETQYF. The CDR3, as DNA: TGTGCCAGCAGCGAAACTAGCGGGTTAGAGACCCAGTACTTC. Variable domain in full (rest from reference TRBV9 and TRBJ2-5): DSGVTQTPKHLITATGQRVTLRCSPRSGDLSVYWYQQSLDQGLQFLIQYYNGEERAKGNILERFSAQQFPDLHSELNLSSLELGDSALYFCASSETSGLETQYFGPGTRLLVL.